These 30 T cell receptor beta chains were all obtained from the same sample, sequenced in a study of technical replicates of blood from a few donors. Repertoires were generated with immunoSEQ multiplex PCR, while TCRdb's copy carries only in-frame clones and drops some. The sample lists about 89,000 clones; approximately 94% were seen once. The specimen sequenced was T cells isolated from PBMCs. Receptors originate from a human donor in good health.

The chain couples TRBV4-1 to TRBJ2-7; TRBD2 matches 10 bases. The CDR3 is 15 residues long. Germline CDR1 MGHRA, CDR2 YSYEKL. The junction had 3 bases not matched to a gene; V was cut back by 1 base and J by 3 bases. DNA for the CDR3: TGCGCCAGCAGCCAAGTTGTAGCGGGGGGCTACGAGCAGTACTTC. Protein sequence: CASSQVVAGGYEQYF.

The chain couples TRBV28 to TRBJ2-7; TRBD2 matches at 11 bases. Germline CDR1 is MDHEN and CDR2 is SYDVKM. This CDR3 region has 13 residues. The CDR3 region has the DNA TGTACCGCGGGGACTAGCGGCTCCTACGAGCAGTACTTC. Its protein product is CTAGTSGSYEQYF.

V gene TRBV27 combines with J gene TRBJ1-2; maybe TRBD1 (5 bases). The CDR3 totals 15 residues. Germline CDR1 reads MNHEY; CDR2 reads SMNVEV (reference sequence). V lost 1 base and J 2 bases, leaving 11 bases between the germline ends. The CDR3 loop is CASSLFQGPNYGYTF. The CDR3 DNA is TGTGCCAGCAGTTTATTTCAGGGCCCGAACTATGGCTACACCTTC.

This chain links TRBV7-9 with TRBJ1-1; D is unclear. V dropped 3 bases and J dropped 1 base, with 6 bases sitting between them. CDR1 SEHNR and CDR2 FQNEAQ come from the germline V gene (reference sequence). The CDR3 runs to 13 residues. Here the CDR3 reads CASSFSANTEAFF. In DNA, the CDR3 is TGTGCCAGCAGCTTTAGCGCGAACACTGAAGCTTTCTTT.

The rearrangement uses TRBV29-1 and TRBJ1-2; TRBD1 agrees at 7 bases. V was clipped by 5 bases and J by 2 bases; unmatched bases: 5. The germline gives CDR1 SQVTM, CDR2 ANQGSEA. The length of the CDR3 is 13 residues. The CDR3 DNA follows: TGCAGCGTTCCGACAGGGAACAACTATGGCTACACCTTC. Translated: CSVPTGNNYGYTF.

The gene calls are TRBV9 and TRBJ2-7; 9 bases agree with TRBD1. This CDR3 is built from 14 residues. Looked up from germline, CDR1 is SGDLS and CDR2 is YYNGEE. V shed 4 bases, J shed 7 bases, and the junction held 9 bases outside the gene matches. The CDR3 DNA follows: TGTGCCAGCAGCTCCCGGACAGGGGCATGGGAGCAGTACTTC. Protein sequence: CASSSRTGAWEQYF.

This sequence joins TRBV4-1 and TRBJ1-6; D remains unclear. Between the trimmed V and J ends, which lost 0 bases and 9 bases, there was a span of 6 bases. The germline V gene has CDR1 MGHRA and CDR2 YSYEKL. CDR3 length equals 13 residues. CDR3 DNA sequence: TGCGCCAGCAGCCAAGATCCGGGTTCACCCCTCCACTTT. Encoded protein: CASSQDPGSPLHF.

This chain links TRBV7-6 with TRBJ2-1, with D unclear. CDR3 length: 16 residues. Germline V lookup: CDR1 SGHVS, CDR2 FNYEAQ. The germline V and J ends were trimmed by 5 bases and 0 bases, with 14 bases remaining between them. The DNA for the CDR3 is TGTGCCAGCAGCACCAACACCGCCTCCTCCTACAATGAGCAGTTCTTC. Translated, it gives CASSTNTASSYNEQFF.

The DNA of the CDR3 is TGTGCCAGCAGTTTGGGGACAAGAAACGAGCAGTACTTC. Encoded protein: CASSLGTRNEQYF. The chain recombines TRBV28 with TRBJ2-7, with TRBD1 as a possible D gene (6 bases). The CDR3 extends over 13 amino acids. V was trimmed by 3 bases and J by 5 bases, leaving 11 bases between them. CDR1 is MDHEN and CDR2 is SYDVKM in the germline V gene.

This chain joins TRBV28 and TRBJ2-7, with TRBD1 matching 9 bases. The CDR3 sequence is 14 residues long. The V segment lost 7 bases and the J segment 3 bases; nucleotides outside the gene matches: 7. Germline CDR1 MDHEN, CDR2 SYDVKM. The CDR3 region is CASTGTGLFYEQYF. The CDR3 DNA reads as TGTGCCAGCACCGGGACAGGGCTTTTCTACGAGCAGTACTTC.

In DNA form, the CDR3 reads TGTGCCACCAGCAGGCAGACAGGACGTAATTCACCCCTCCACTTT. Protein sequence: CATSRQTGRNSPLHF. The chain couples TRBV15 to TRBJ1-6; TRBD1 might be the D (6 bases). The CDR3 is 15 residues long. The V end lost 3 bases, the J end lost 6 bases, and 12 bases lay between the germline ends. Germline-derived CDR1 and CDR2 are LNHNV and YYDKDF (reference sequence).

This chain uses TRBV2 with TRBJ2-3; a possible D gene is TRBD1 (5 bases). Germline values: CDR1 SNHLY, CDR2 FYNNEI. Trimming pared 6 bases from V and 2 bases from J, leaving 12 bases between. This CDR3 is 14 amino acids long. DNA of the CDR3: TGTGCCAGCAGAAAAGACAGATACACAGATACGCAGTATTTT. It is translated as CASRKDRYTDTQYF.

This chain connects TRBV30 to TRBJ1-1; no definite D call. This CDR3 is built from 15 residues. V gave up 1 base and J gave up 3 bases, with 15 bases separating them. Germline lookup yields CDR1 GTSNPN and CDR2 SVGIG (reference sequence). The CDR3 DNA sequence: TGTGCCTGGAGTGAGTGGGCAAAGAATTACACTGAAGCTTTCTTT. Amino acid sequence: CAWSEWAKNYTEAFF.

J is TRBJ1-5 and V is TRBV2; 8 nucleotides match TRBD1. The V gene's germline CDR1 is SNHLY and CDR2 FYNNEI. J lost 3 bases, V lost 6 bases, and 1 base had no gene match. This CDR3 comprises 13 residues. This CDR3 reads CASRDRVNQPQHF. CDR3 DNA: TGTGCCAGCAGGGACAGGGTCAATCAGCCCCAGCATTTT.

This clone appeared a single time. In nucleotides, the CDR3 is TGTGCCAGCAGTGAGGGCCGTGAAACGAACACCGGGGAGCTGTTTTTT. It yields the protein CASSEGRETNTGELFF. This chain uses TRBV2 with TRBJ2-2; D unresolved. The CDR3 contains 16 residues. Germline CDR1 and CDR2: SNHLY and FYNNEI. Trimming cost V 3 bases and J 0 bases, with 11 bases left between them.

The J gene is TRBJ2-2, the V gene TRBV9; TRBD2 is a possible D gene (6 bases). The ends were cut back, 4 bases at V and 11 bases at J, with 9 bases in the middle. There are 11 residues in the CDR3. From germline, CDR1 is SGDLS and CDR2 YYNGEE. The DNA of the CDR3 is TGTGCCAGCAGCATCGGGAGTGAGCTGTTTTTT. Translation gives CASSIGSELFF.

The rearrangement links TRBV4-1 to TRBJ2-2; TRBD1 agrees at 10 bases. The trim removed 2 bases at V and 7 bases at J, leaving 4 bases unmatched. There are 15 residues in the CDR3. Looked up from germline, CDR1 is MGHRA and CDR2 is YSYEKL. The CDR3 nucleotides are TGCGCCAGCAGCCAATGGACAGGGGGTAACGGGGAGCTGTTTTTT. It encodes CASSQWTGGNGELFF.

The rearrangement links TRBV25-1 to TRBJ2-7, with a possible D match to TRBD1 (6 bases). Germline-derived CDR1 and CDR2 are MGHDK and SYGVNS. This CDR3 contains 14 residues. Trimming removed 8 bases from V and 1 base from J, with 15 bases in between. The CDR3 is CASQDSQGSYEQYF. As DNA, the CDR3 is TGTGCCAGCCAGGACAGCCAAGGGTCCTACGAGCAGTACTTC.

The gene calls are TRBV28 and TRBJ2-7; a weak D match, TRBD1 (6 bases). The length of the CDR3 is 17 residues. Looked up from germline, CDR1 is MDHEN and CDR2 is SYDVKM. Trimming shortened V by 3 bases and J by 4 bases, and 22 bases separated the two germline ends. Here the CDR3 DNA reads TGTGCCAGCAGTTTTAACCTACAGGGTATCTCTCGGTACGAGCAGTACTTC. Protein: CASSFNLQGISRYEQYF.

The chain couples TRBV6-4 to TRBJ2-1, with a weak D call TRBD1 (5 bases). Trimming cost V 4 bases and J 2 bases, with 12 bases left between them. Germline loops: CDR1 MRHNA, CDR2 SNTAGT. This CDR3 region has 15 residues. The CDR3 here is CASSADTWTYNEQFF. The CDR3 nucleotides are TGTGCCAGCAGTGCGGACACCTGGACCTACAATGAGCAGTTCTTC.

The chain uses TRBV5-4 and TRBJ2-5, with 8 positions matching TRBD2. The ends lost 2 bases at V and 4 bases at J; junction bases unmatched: 10. There are 16 residues in the CDR3. The germline gives CDR1 SGHNT, CDR2 YYREEE (reference sequence). CDR3 amino acids: CASSFPGTRDGETQYF. CDR3 nucleotide sequence: TGTGCCAGCAGCTTCCCCGGGACTAGAGATGGAGAGACCCAGTACTTC.

The J gene is TRBJ2-3, the V gene TRBV29-1; TRBD2 matches 12 bases. V dropped 7 bases and J dropped 3; count of bases not matched to a gene: 5. CDR3 length equals 14 residues. Germline V gene sequence: CDR1 SQVTM, CDR2 ANQGSEA. The CDR3: CSAGGLAGTDTQYF. The CDR3 region has the DNA TGCAGCGCAGGAGGACTAGCGGGAACAGATACGCAGTATTTT.

The chain joins TRBV5-1 to TRBJ1-2; tentative D call: TRBD1 (5 bases). V was pared by 4 bases and J by 0 bases, with 13 bases between. The CDR3 runs 15 residues. Germline CDR1 is SGHRS and CDR2 is YFSETQ. The CDR3: CASSPGQTTNYGYTF. The CDR3 DNA follows: TGCGCCAGCAGCCCCGGACAAACTACTAACTATGGCTACACCTTC.

This clone has a single count. The chain couples TRBV6-1 to TRBJ1-2, with a weak D call TRBD1 (6 bases). Germline V CDR1 and CDR2: MNHNS, SASEGT. The germline V and J ends were trimmed by 1 base and 6 bases, with 12 bases remaining between them. The CDR3 covers 14 residues. CDR3 coding DNA: TGTGCCAGCAGTGAAGACAGGGCTTGGGATGGCTACACCTTC. Translation: CASSEDRAWDGYTF.

The chain carries TRBV6-4 and TRBJ1-2; a possible D gene is TRBD1 (5 bases). Germline-derived CDR1 and CDR2 are MRHNA and SNTAGT. V shed 2 bases and J shed 4 bases, with 14 bases lying between them. The CDR3 has 15 amino acids. The CDR3 sequence: CASSDRAGGGYGYTF. CDR3 nucleotides: TGTGCCAGCAGTGACCGGGCCGGGGGAGGCTATGGCTACACCTTC.

The gene calls are TRBV5-4 and TRBJ2-3; 9 nucleotides agree with TRBD1. This CDR3 spans 16 amino acids. In germline, CDR1 is SGHNT, CDR2 YYREEE (reference sequence). V lost 3 bases and J lost 1; bases outside the gene matches: 6. The CDR3 region is CASSSRQGVGTDTQYF. Written as DNA, the CDR3 is TGTGCCAGCAGCTCACGACAGGGGGTCGGCACAGATACGCAGTATTTT.

This chain links TRBV5-1 with TRBJ2-3, with 8 nucleotides matching TRBD1. The CDR3 is 18 residues long. Germline loops: CDR1 SGHRS, CDR2 YFSETQ. Germline trimming cut 0 bases from V and 0 bases from J; bases unmatched to any gene: 9. CDR3 loop: CASSLGGQGLFSTDTQYF. The CDR3 DNA sequence: TGCGCCAGCAGCTTGGGCGGACAGGGCCTCTTTAGCACAGATACGCAGTATTTT. The variable domain in full, completed from reference TRBV5-1 and TRBJ2-3, reads KAGVTQTPRYLIKTRGQQVTLSCSPISGHRSVSWYQQTPGQGLQFLFEYFSETQRNKGNFPGRFSGRQFSNSRSEMNVSTLELGDSALYLCASSLGGQGLFSTDTQYFGPGTRLTVL.

The CDR3 loop reads CASSEGLDSGDRRHGYTF. CDR3 DNA: TGTGCCAGCAGTGAAGGTCTGGATTCGGGAGATCGACGCCATGGCTACACCTTC. V and J are TRBV2 and TRBJ1-2; D not resolved. From germline, CDR1 is SNHLY and CDR2 FYNNEI. The CDR3 has 18 amino acids. Trimming took 1 base from V and 6 from J, leaving 24 bases between them.

V is TRBV28 and J is TRBJ1-5, with a weak D call TRBD1 (5 bases). Germline V gene lookup returns CDR1 MDHEN and CDR2 SYDVKM. Trimming took off 3 bases at V and 7 bases at J, with 13 bases between the two ends. The CDR3 is 14 residues long. The CDR3 sequence is CASSLPGMHQPQHF. CDR3 DNA sequence: TGTGCCAGCAGTTTGCCAGGGATGCACCAGCCCCAGCATTTT.

Written as DNA, the CDR3 is TGTGCCAGCAGCTTAGATTACCTAGCGGGAGAGTTGGTCGATGAGCAGTTCTTC. It encodes CASSLDYLAGELVDEQFF. V usage is TRBV11-2 and J usage is TRBJ2-1, with 10 positions matching TRBD2. The length of the CDR3 is 18 residues. Germline CDR1 SGHAT, CDR2 FQNNGV. Trimming at V came to 0 bases and at J to 8 bases, leaving 13 bases not matched to a gene.